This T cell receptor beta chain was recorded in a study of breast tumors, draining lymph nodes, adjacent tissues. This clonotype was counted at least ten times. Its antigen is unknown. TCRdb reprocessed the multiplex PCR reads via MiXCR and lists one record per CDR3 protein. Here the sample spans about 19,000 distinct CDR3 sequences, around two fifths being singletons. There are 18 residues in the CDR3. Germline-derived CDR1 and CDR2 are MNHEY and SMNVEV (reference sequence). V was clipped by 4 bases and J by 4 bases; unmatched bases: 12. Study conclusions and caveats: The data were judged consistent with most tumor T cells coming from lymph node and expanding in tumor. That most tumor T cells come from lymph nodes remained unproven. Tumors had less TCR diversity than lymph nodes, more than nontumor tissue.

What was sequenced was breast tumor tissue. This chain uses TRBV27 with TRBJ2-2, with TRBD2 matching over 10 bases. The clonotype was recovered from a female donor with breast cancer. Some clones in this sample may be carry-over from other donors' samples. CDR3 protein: CASSSPSKAGGPTGELFF. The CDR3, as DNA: TGTGCCAGCAGTTCGCCCTCAAAAGCGGGAGGGCCCACCGGGGAGCTGTTTTTT.